The source of this T cell receptor beta chain is a study of regulatory T cells in long-lasting Graves disease. Study results and limitations: Newly diagnosed disease favored TRBV20-1 and TRBJ2-1 over persistent disease.

This clonotype was detected a few times. Its antigen is unknown. Time point indicated: newly diagnosed GD, antithyroid drugs for less than 3 months. PBMC RNA was the source of the TCR library. The CDR3 covers 14 residues. The germline V and J ends were trimmed by 0 bases and 6 bases, with 12 bases remaining between them. Germline CDR1 LNHNV, CDR2 YYDKDF (reference sequence). Both iRepertoire HTBI primers and Arm-PCR of CDR3 regions were used to build the TCR beta libraries. MiXCR was run by TCRdb on the multiplex PCR reads, yielding one entry per CDR3 protein. This sample has roughly 380,000 distinct CDR3 sequences; 15% to 18% occur once, and the top ten carry around a fifth.

Specimen: peripheral blood mononuclear cells (PBMCs), collected at new diagnosis, from a patient treated with antithyroid drugs. The chain employs TRBV15 and TRBJ2-7; a weak D match, TRBD2 (6 bases). This TCR was sampled from a female donor with Graves disease. The CDR3 DNA follows: TGTGCCACCAGCAGAGATGGAGGGAGCGGCGAGCAGTACTTC. Its protein is CATSRDGGSGEQYF.